This TCR beta chain was captured in a study of response to subunit inactivated influenza vaccine. MiXCR was run by TCRdb on the RT-PCR reads, yielding one entry per CDR3 protein. The table includes around 650,000 distinct CDR3 sequences, 15% to 19% detected once. Overall study findings and caveats: There was a suggestion from the authors that each seasonal influenza vaccination recruits few new T cells.

V was clipped by 6 bases and J by 5 bases; unmatched bases: 7. Germline lookup yields CDR1 SGHDN and CDR2 FVKESK. The CDR3 consists of 16 residues. Concerning this clonotype: Its antigen remains unknown.

This chain links TRBV14 with TRBJ2-1, with 13 bases identical to TRBD2. This TCR was recovered from a man in his fifties or sixties who received an inactivated influenza vaccine. Sequencing was performed on PBMCs from blood, taken 11 to 12 days after vaccination. CDR3 sequence reads: CASRAPGLAGNNEQFF. CDR3 bases: TGTGCCAGCAGGGCCCCGGGACTAGCGGGAAACAATGAGCAGTTCTTC.